The clone carrying this T cell receptor (beta chain) was seen once. This specimen belongs to a study of PD-L1 blockade in urothelial cancer. Measured with immunoSEQ multiplex PCR; TCRdb has only the in-frame clones, and not every one. This sample has about 110,000 clones, with approximately 90% found just once. Time point of the sample: peripheral blood 6 weeks after treatment start. The TCR originated in a man between 60 and 70 years old with urothelial cancer. The material sequenced was PBMCs, taken around atezolizumab (anti-PD-L1) treatment.

CDR3: CASSPLNTGNTEAFF. Written as DNA, the CDR3 is TGCGCCAGCAGCCCCTTGAATACAGGGAACACTGAAGCTTTCTTT. The chain uses TRBV5-1 and TRBJ1-1; perhaps TRBD1 as D (5 bases). Trimming removed 4 bases at V and 1 base at J, with 14 bases between. This CDR3 has 15 residues. Per germline, CDR1 SGHRS and CDR2 YFSETQ.